Given below is one T cell receptor (beta chain) in context. This entry is derived from a study of blood T cell repertoires in COVID-19. On the study more broadly: The study drew acute and convalescent COVID-19 samples from the United States, Italy and Spain. T cells, B-cell-depleted T cells, or PBMCs provided the cDNA or gDNA that served as material.

This CDR3 is built from 14 residues. CDR1 is LNHDA and CDR2 is SQIVND in the germline V gene (reference sequence). Trimming took off 6 bases at V and 7 bases at J, with 13 bases between the two ends. In the original analysis: How many nucleated cells were present was estimated from reference gene primer amplification. The protocol was immunoSEQ multiplex PCR, while the TCRdb copy is restricted to in-frame clones and leaves out a portion. That table supplies the V and J calls and clone size; D and trimming were determined from the DNA. The sample lists 110,000 or so clones, 81% occurring once. The chain combines TRBV19 with TRBJ1-6; D not certain. Specimen: peripheral blood. The sequence derives from a middle-aged man with acute or convalescent COVID-19. The CDR3 DNA sequence: TGTGCCAGTAGGGGTTCTACGGGGAATTCACCCCTCCACTTT. Translated: CASRGSTGNSPLHF.